The sequence of this T cell receptor beta chain was determined in a study of T cells in Graves' hyperthyroidism and ophthalmopathy (dated by TCRdb to about 2019). Concerning the study at large: Peripheral blood samples were taken at initial diagnosis, before any treatment was given. A discovery cohort of about a hundred patients, about 40 with Graves' ophthalmopathy and 57 with stable Graves' hyperthyroidism, was used to find distinguishing TCR V-J signatures. An independent validation cohort of 18 to 20 hyperthyroidism patients and approximately 17 patients who later progressed to ophthalmopathy tested prospective prediction of ophthalmopathy. The roughly 99 discovery patients were divided at random into training and test sets in a 7:3 ratio. Thyroid tissue and blood T-cell repertoires from more than 5 Graves' hyperthyroidism patients were also compared in the study. Once sampling was done, hyperthyroidism patients were given methimazole at a starting dose of 30 mg daily, whereas ophthalmopathy patients were given high-dose intravenous methylprednisolone. TCR Vbeta CDR3 sequencing of approximately 140 peripheral blood samples (43 ophthalmopathy, approximately 80 hyperthyroidism and about 17 progressor patients) is reported in the paper. The research as a whole found: Sample size was not statistically predetermined, and investigators were not blinded to group allocation. During validation, the model predicted progression to ophthalmopathy a median of about 5.9 months ahead of onset, with more than 55% sensitivity and more than 72% specificity. Most expanded thyroid clonotypes (frequency above 0.001) were also detected in blood, a finding suggesting that blood repertoires may reflect thyroid immune responses. In cross-validation, a model built on a 13 V-J signature told ophthalmopathy apart from stable hyperthyroidism with under 90% sensitivity and about 81% specificity, and in testing the same model reached 80%/75%.

A patient counted as having stable Graves' hyperthyroidism if no progression to ophthalmopathy occurred over 18 months of follow-up. The hyperthyroidism patients were between 18 and 65 years old and newly diagnosed, with a disease duration of less than 2 months. The study excluded patients with uncontrolled infections, other autoimmune diseases, pregnancy or lactation. Clinical symptoms, serum thyroxine and TRAb, thyroid ultrasound, and orbital computed tomography formed the basis for the diagnoses. Ficoll-Paque density gradient centrifugation was used to isolate PBMCs from approximately 11 ml of fresh peripheral blood. Trizol reagent was used to extract total RNA, and RNA quality was then checked on an Agilent 2100 Bioanalyzer. TCR beta CDR3 regions were amplified from RNA transcripts. The TCR CDR3 was subjected to a first round of RT-PCR using the HTBI primer set and the Qiagen OneStep RT-PCR kit. A second multiplex PCR round built the libraries, followed by size selection and purification. Sequencing of the libraries was done on an Illumina HiSeq2000 using paired-end 100 bp reads. In the authors' own workflow: SOAPnuke was used to process the raw data, removing reads that contained adapters or uncalled bases, had a mean Phred below 15, or lacked an exact match to the constant primer or identifier. COPE v1.2.5 was used to merge the high-quality paired reads, and each unique nucleotide sequence was defined as a clonotype. MiTCR v1.1 was used to align clonotypes to the IMGT TRBV, TRBD and TRBJ reference segments. Only V-J combinations with frequency above 0.0001, covering approximately 99% of repertoires, were analysed. A TCS score was defined as the ratio between F50 (clonal expansion) and ExV (chaos), using BLOSUM62-based TCRdist between CDR3 peptides within each V-J. Welch's t-statistics and random forest reduced fewer than 550 V-J features to about 13, which were used in a naive Bayes classifier (R e1071). In TCRdb, the public reads were trimmed at Q25 with fastp and aligned with MiXCR, with productive beta chains retained. Identical CDR3 protein sequences are pooled into one entry, listed with their most common genes and DNA. These V and J calls are TCRdb output, not the study's own analysis. Counted in this sample were around 300,000 distinct CDR3 sequences; approximately 15% of them appeared once. The leading ten clones occupy roughly 25% of the sample.

In its sample, this clonotype was seen many times. It lacks a known antigen. Base qualities are not at hand, and no much larger clone is one base apart. CDR1 is given as SGHAT and CDR2 as FQDESV, both from the germline V gene (reference sequence). V drops 4 bases and J drops 4 bases, leaving 18 bases in between. Inclusive of the bounding cysteine and phenylalanine, the CDR3 is 16 residues long. This entry keeps only the CDR3 DNA: 48 bases, framed from base 1. The receptor's source is a woman in her 30s with Graves' hyperthyroidism. Material for sequencing was blood. The sequence joins TRBV11-1 to TRBJ2-3, with the D gene not confidently named. The encoded CDR3 is CASSSTADVPADTQYF. The DNA sequence is as follows: TGTGCCAGCAGCTCAACCGCGGACGTCCCTGCAGATACGCAGTATTTT.